Below, 18 T cell receptor beta chains from the same sample are listed, as sequenced in a study of OX40 agonist ivuxolimab in advanced cancers. The data were produced by immunoSEQ multiplex PCR, yet TCRdb's version contains in-frame clones alone and is incomplete. The data show 73,000 or so clones, 65% to 90% seen once. The specimen comprised CD4+ or CD8+ T cells sorted from blood, sampled in a trial of the OX40 agonist ivuxolimab. The receptors come from an adult with an advanced solid tumor such as melanoma, head and neck, liver or kidney cancer.

The chain is built from TRBV11-3 and TRBJ2-2; 9 bases match TRBD2. Germline V gives CDR1 SGHNT, CDR2 YENEEA. Germline trimming cut 5 bases from V and 7 bases from J; bases unmatched to any gene: 11. The CDR3 totals 16 residues. CDR3 nucleotide sequence: TGTGCCAGCAGCCCTAGCGGGACCACGAGGAGCGGGGAGCTGTTTTTT. Its translation is CASSPSGTTRSGELFF.

This chain connects TRBV19 to TRBJ1-5; possibly TRBD1 for D (5 bases). Germline assignment: CDR1 LNHDA and CDR2 SQIVND (reference sequence). Trimming took 3 bases from V and 4 from J, leaving 13 bases between them. The CDR3 consists of 15 residues. CDR3 amino acids: CASSIGGRENQPQHF. The DNA of the CDR3 is TGTGCCAGTAGTATTGGTGGCAGGGAGAATCAGCCCCAGCATTTT.

The chain combines TRBV16 with TRBJ2-1, with D perhaps matching TRBD1 (6 bases). Trimming removed 6 bases at V and 3 bases at J, with 9 bases between. Looked up from germline, CDR1 is KGHSY and CDR2 is FQNENV. CDR3 length equals 13 residues. CDR3 bases: TGTGCCAGCAGACAGGGCGTCTACAATGAGCAGTTCTTC. Amino acid sequence: CASRQGVYNEQFF. The whole variable domain, remainder taken from reference TRBV16 and TRBJ2-1, is GEEVAQTPKHLVRGEGQKAKLYCAPIKGHSYVFWYQQVLKNEFKFLISFQNENVFDETGMPKERFSAKCLPNSPCSLEIQATKLEDSAVYFCASRQGVYNEQFFGPGTRLTVL.

The rearrangement joins TRBV19 to TRBJ1-1; no reliable D call. The CDR3 is 12 amino acids. V was trimmed by 5 bases and J by 7 bases, leaving 11 bases between them. Looked up from germline, CDR1 is LNHDA and CDR2 is SQIVND (reference sequence). The CDR3 loop reads CASSPRLLEAFF. CDR3 coding DNA: TGTGCCAGTAGTCCCCGGCTCCTTGAAGCTTTCTTT.

This clone was seen only a few times. V gene TRBV21-1 combines with J gene TRBJ2-1; the DNA was not used to check the table's D call, TRBD2. TRBV21-1 constitutes a pseudogene. The CDR3 consists of 17 residues. As DNA, the CDR3 is TGTGCCAGCAGCAACTGGCGGCCAGAGTCGGCCTACAATGAGCAGTTCTTC. Its translation: CASSNWRPESAYNEQFF.

The genes are TRBV7-3 and TRBJ2-1; either TRBD1 or TRBD2 may fit D (6 bases each). CDR1 is SGHTA and CDR2 is FQGTGA in the germline V gene. This CDR3 is 14 amino acids long. Trimming removed 1 base from V and 8 bases from J, with 12 bases in between. CDR3 nucleotide sequence: TGTGCCAGCAGCTTAAAGGGGGGTGCATATGAGCAGTTCTTC. As protein: CASSLKGGAYEQFF.

V and J are TRBV15 and TRBJ2-5, with D uncertain. V lost 2 bases, J lost 1 base, and 5 bases lay in between. This CDR3 comprises 13 residues. CDR1 is LNHNV, CDR2 YYDKDF, per germline (reference sequence). The CDR3 protein is CATSRQVQETQYF. As DNA, the CDR3 is TGTGCCACCAGCAGACAGGTCCAAGAGACCCAGTACTTC.

The chain links TRBV4-1 to TRBJ2-3; 9 nucleotides agree with TRBD2. CDR1 and CDR2 from the germline V gene are MGHRA and YSYEKL. This CDR3 spans 20 amino acids. With V trimmed by 0 bases and J by 4 bases, 17 bases remained unmatched. CDR3 sequence: CASSQDFIKLVAGVPDTQYF. The CDR3 DNA sequence: TGCGCCAGCAGCCAAGATTTCATTAAGTTGGTAGCGGGAGTACCAGATACGCAGTATTTT.

V is TRBV2 and J is TRBJ2-4, with TRBD2 matching over 7 bases. CDR3 length: 15 residues. The junction had 12 bases not matched to a gene; V was cut back by 7 bases and J by 6 bases. Germline lookup yields CDR1 SNHLY and CDR2 FYNNEI. Here the CDR3 DNA reads TGTGCCAGCACAGATTATTGGGCGGGGGTAAACATTCAGTACTTC. Encoded protein: CASTDYWAGVNIQYF. The full variable domain, rest sourced from reference TRBV2 and TRBJ2-4, is EPEVTQTPSHQVTQMGQEVILRCVPISNHLYFYWYRQILGQKVEFLVSFYNNEISEKSEIFDDQFSVERPDGSNFTLKIRSTKLEDSAMYFCASTDYWAGVNIQYFGAGTRLSVL.

V is TRBV28 and J is TRBJ2-6, with 14 bases lining up with TRBD2. The trim removed 5 bases at V and 2 bases at J, leaving 5 bases unmatched. Germline CDR1 reads MDHEN; CDR2 reads SYDVKM. This CDR3 spans 18 amino acids. CDR3 in DNA: TGTGCCAGCAGTCCGACTAGCGGGAGGGAGCCTGGGGCCAACGTCCTGACTTTC. Its translation is CASSPTSGREPGANVLTF.

The chain is built from TRBV7-2 and TRBJ2-7, with D unclear. Germline V gene lookup returns CDR1 SGHTA and CDR2 FQGNSA. This CDR3 region has 14 residues. V was clipped by 5 bases and J by 2 bases, with 13 bases between them. The CDR3 DNA reads TGTGCCAGCAGCGGCTCTAGTGTGACCTACGAGCAGTACTTC. It codes for CASSGSSVTYEQYF.

This clone was detected only once. The chain employs TRBV6-6 and TRBJ2-2; D not resolved. The germline V and J ends were trimmed by 0 bases and 4 bases, with 9 bases remaining between them. The CDR3 consists of 15 residues. Germline CDR1 reads MNHNY; CDR2 reads SVGAGI (reference sequence). The CDR3 is CASSYSMTVTGELFF. The CDR3 DNA is TGTGCCAGCAGTTACTCCATGACGGTCACCGGGGAGCTGTTTTTT.

This chain links TRBV19 with TRBJ2-2, with D tentatively TRBD2 (5 bases). The V gene lost 11 bases and the J gene lost 1 base, with 11 bases spanning the gap. Germline V gene data show CDR1 as LNHDA and CDR2 as SQIVND (reference sequence). The CDR3 spans 13 residues. The CDR3 DNA reads TGTGCCGCTAGCAAACTGAACACCGGGGAGCTGTTTTTT. It encodes CAASKLNTGELFF.

The chain couples TRBV7-8 to TRBJ2-1; 8 nucleotides align to TRBD2. This CDR3 has 14 amino acids. J lost 6 bases, V lost 5 bases, and 6 bases had no gene match. The germline CDR1 and CDR2 sequences are SGHVS and FQNEAQ. The CDR3 spells CASSPMRGANEQFF. CDR3 nucleotide sequence: TGTGCCAGCAGCCCCATGCGGGGGGCCAATGAGCAGTTCTTC. Full variable domain (rest looked up from reference TRBV7-8 and TRBJ2-1): GAGVSQSPRYKVAKRGQDVALRCDPISGHVSLFWYQQALGQGPEFLTYFQNEAQLDKSGLPSDRFFAERPEGSVSTLKIQRTQQEDSAVYLCASSPMRGANEQFFGPGTRLTVL.

The rearrangement joins TRBV7-2 to TRBJ2-2; TRBD2 might be the D (6 bases). Germline CDR1 and CDR2: SGHTA and FQGNSA. The CDR3 length is 16 residues. The chain's CDR3 is CATLEDTGVRTGELFF. The CDR3 DNA sequence: TGTGCTACCCTGGAGGATACGGGAGTTCGTACCGGGGAGCTGTTTTTT.

The J gene is TRBJ1-2, the V gene TRBV7-2; a possible D gene is TRBD1 (5 bases). CDR1 and CDR2 from the germline V gene are SGHTA and FQGNSA. CDR3 size: 13 residues. The germline V and J ends were trimmed by 4 bases and 4 bases, with 10 bases remaining between them. The DNA for the CDR3 is TGTGCCAGCAGCTCCACAGGCTCCTATGGCTACACCTTC. It is translated as CASSSTGSYGYTF.

The V gene is TRBV27, the J gene TRBJ2-2; 11 bases map to TRBD2. CDR3 size: 16 residues. V shed 6 bases and J 9 bases; nucleotides not matched to a gene: 12. Germline CDR1 is MNHEY and CDR2 is SMNVEV (reference sequence). Here the CDR3 DNA reads TGTGCCAGCAGCAAAACCGGGACTAGCGGTCCGAGGGAGCTGTTTTTT. Protein sequence: CASSKTGTSGPRELFF.

V is TRBV10-2 and J is TRBJ1-2, with D tentatively TRBD1 (6 bases). Germline V gene sequence: CDR1 WSHSY, CDR2 SAAADI. The V gene lost 2 bases and the J gene lost 4 bases, with 11 bases spanning the gap. This CDR3 region has 14 residues. The CDR3 nucleotides are TGCGCCAGCAGTGAGACGGGCAGGGGCTATGGCTACACCTTC. This translates into CASSETGRGYGYTF.